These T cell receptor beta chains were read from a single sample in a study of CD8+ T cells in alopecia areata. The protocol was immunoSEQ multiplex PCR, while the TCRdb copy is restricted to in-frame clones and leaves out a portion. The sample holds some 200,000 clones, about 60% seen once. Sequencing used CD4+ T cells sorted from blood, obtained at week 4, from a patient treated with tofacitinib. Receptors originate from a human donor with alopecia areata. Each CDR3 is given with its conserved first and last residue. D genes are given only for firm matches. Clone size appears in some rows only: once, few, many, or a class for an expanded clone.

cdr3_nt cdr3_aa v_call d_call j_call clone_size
TGCAGCGTTGAGGGGGCAGTGTCTTACGAGCAGTACTTC CSVEGAVSYEQYF TRBV29-1 NA TRBJ2-7 NA
TGTGCCAGCAGTGGCCCGGGACAGGGAGACTATGGCTACACCTTC CASSGPGQGDYGYTF TRBV6-5 TRBD1 TRBJ1-2 few
TGTGCCAGCAGTCCTCGCACTGAAGCTTTCTTT CASSPRTEAFF TRBV6-6 NA TRBJ1-1 NA
TGCGCCAGCAGCCGGGGACAGGGAAGTTCCACCGGGGAGCTGTTTTTT CASSRGQGSSTGELFF TRBV4-1 TRBD1 TRBJ2-2 NA
TGCGCCAGCAGCTTGTCGGACAGCCTCGATGGCTACACCTTC CASSLSDSLDGYTF TRBV5-1 NA TRBJ1-2 few
TGTGCCAGCACCCAGGAACAGACCCCCAATGAGCAGTTCTTC CASTQEQTPNEQFF TRBV7-9 NA TRBJ2-1 few
TGTGCCAGCAGCTTTACAGTGGGACAAGAGACCCAGTACTTC CASSFTVGQETQYF TRBV7-9 NA TRBJ2-5 NA
TGCAGTGCTAGAGTGGGAGATACGCAGTATTTT CSARVGDTQYF TRBV20-1 NA TRBJ2-3 NA
TGCGCCAGCAGCCATTGGACTAGCGGGGGGGCCGGGGAGACCCAGTACTTC CASSHWTSGGAGETQYF TRBV4-3 TRBD2 TRBJ2-5 NA
TGTGCCAGCAGGGACCTCTGGGCTTTCTTT CASRDLWAFF TRBV2 NA TRBJ1-1 NA
TGTGCCAGCAGCGTATCTAGCGGGGGCCCTAACACCGGGGAGCTGTTTTTT CASSVSSGGPNTGELFF TRBV7-2 TRBD2 TRBJ2-2 NA
TGTGCCAGCAGCTCAGCCGGGGCCAACGTCCTGACTTTC CASSSAGANVLTF TRBV5-4 NA TRBJ2-6 NA
TGTGCCAGCAGCGTACGGACCCACAACGCCGGGGAGCTGTTTTTT CASSVRTHNAGELFF TRBV9 NA TRBJ2-2 medium-sized
TGTGCCTGGACACGCGACTATGGCTACACCTTC CAWTRDYGYTF TRBV30 NA TRBJ1-2 NA
TGTGCCAGCAGCCTAGCCGACAGTTACACCGGGGAGCTGTTTTTT CASSLADSYTGELFF TRBV7-9 NA TRBJ2-2 few
TGTGCCACCAGCACGGGAGGCCGAGATTCACCCCTCCACTTT CATSTGGRDSPLHF TRBV15 NA TRBJ1-6 NA
TGCAGCGTCCGTAGGGGACAGGGAGGGAATGAGCAGTTCTTC CSVRRGQGGNEQFF TRBV29-1 TRBD1 TRBJ2-1 NA
TGCGCCAGCAGCTTGACGGGCGTCACTAACTATGGCTACACCTTC CASSLTGVTNYGYTF TRBV5-1 NA TRBJ1-2 NA
TGTGCCAGCACGGGACAGGGGAGCTCCTACAATGAGCAGTTCTTC CASTGQGSSYNEQFF TRBV2 TRBD1 TRBJ2-1 NA
TGTGCCTGGAGCCGACGGACTAGCGGGTGGAACTCCTACAATGAGCAGTTCTTC CAWSRRTSGWNSYNEQFF TRBV30 TRBD2 TRBJ2-1 NA
TGTGCCAGCAGTCCCAACACAAGGAGCACCGGGGAGCTGTTTTTT CASSPNTRSTGELFF TRBV25-1 NA TRBJ2-2 NA
TGCAGCGTCGTCCGGGACGCAGGAGAGACCCAGTACTTC CSVVRDAGETQYF TRBV29-1 NA TRBJ2-5 once
TGTGCCAGCAGACCAGGGCGAGCTAACTATGGCTACACCTTC CASRPGRANYGYTF TRBV27 NA TRBJ1-2 NA
TGTGCCAGCAGCGGACTGGACGTACTCTCCTACGAGCAGTACTTC CASSGLDVLSYEQYF TRBV11-2 NA TRBJ2-7 NA
TGTGCCAGCAGCGTAGAGGCGGGCACCACCGGGGAGCTGTTTTTT CASSVEAGTTGELFF TRBV9 NA TRBJ2-2 NA
TGTGCCTGGAGAGGGGTTACAGATACGCAGTATTTT CAWRGVTDTQYF TRBV30 NA TRBJ2-3 once
TGTGCCAGCGGCGAAACCGGGACAGGGGACGGCTACACCTTC CASGETGTGDGYTF TRBV6-5 TRBD1 TRBJ1-2 NA
TGCGCCAGCAGCCCAGACAGGGTGGTCTACAATGAGCAGTTCTTC CASSPDRVVYNEQFF TRBV5-1 TRBD1 TRBJ2-1 NA
TGTGCCAGCAGCGTAGATGGCGACAGGGGCTATGGCTACACCTTC CASSVDGDRGYGYTF TRBV9 TRBD1 TRBJ1-2 NA
TGTGCCAGCAGTCCAGGACAGGGGATTTCGGAGACCCAGTACTTC CASSPGQGISETQYF TRBV7-2 TRBD1 TRBJ2-5 NA
TGTGCCAGCAGTTTGGTGCAGGGCTTACTCCCCCTCCACTTT CASSLVQGLLPLHF TRBV28 NA TRBJ1-6 NA